The rows below give T cell receptor beta chains drawn from one sample of a study of cytomegalovirus exposure and HLA in healthy donors. Sequencing was performed with immunoSEQ multiplex PCR; in TCRdb, only in-frame clones are kept and a portion is missing. The sample carries about 200,000 clones, roughly 82% recorded once. Sequencing was done on a sample of PBMCs. The receptor set was obtained from a woman aged 18-29 years in good health and CMV-seronegative. Each CDR3 is given with its conserved first and last residue. The D gene is left open where the match is weak. A row's size may be missing; if present it is once, few, many or a size class.

d_call,j_call,clone_size,v_call,cdr3_aa,cdr3_nt
TRBD2,TRBJ2-1,once,TRBV7-7,CASSSTSGRAWNEQFF,TGTGCCAGCAGCTCCACCAGCGGGAGGGCCTGGAATGAGCAGTTCTTC
TRBD2,TRBJ2-3,once,TRBV5-1,CASSLSGRGTDTQYF,TGCGCCAGCAGCCTGAGCGGGAGAGGGACAGATACGCAGTATTTT
TRBD2,TRBJ2-7,few,TRBV4-1,CASSQSPTSGGAHEQYF,TGCGCCAGCAGCCAATCTCCCACTAGCGGGGGGGCCCACGAGCAGTACTTC
NA,TRBJ2-6,NA,TRBV9,CASSALSGANVLTF,TGTGCCAGCAGCGCTCTCTCTGGGGCCAACGTCCTGACTTTC
NA,TRBJ2-7,NA,TRBV6-6,CASSYVGQASYEQYF,TGTGCCAGCAGTTATGTGGGTCAGGCCTCCTACGAGCAGTACTTC
NA,TRBJ2-1,NA,TRBV5-1,CASSLELVLGSSYNEQFF,TGCGCCAGCAGCTTGGAACTCGTTTTGGGGAGCTCCTACAATGAGCAGTTCTTC
NA,TRBJ1-2,NA,TRBV19,CASSIRRESRGYTF,TGTGCCAGTAGTATAAGGAGGGAATCGAGGGGCTACACCTTC
TRBD1,TRBJ2-5,NA,TRBV5-1,CASSFRTGKETQYF,TGCGCCAGCAGTTTTAGGACAGGGAAGGAGACCCAGTACTTC
TRBD2,TRBJ2-3,NA,TRBV6-1,CASSALAGGYTDTQYF,TGTGCCAGCAGTGCGCTAGCGGGGGGTTACACAGATACGCAGTATTTT
NA,TRBJ2-1,once,TRBV7-9,CASSLLGTGNNEQFF,TGTGCCAGCAGCTTATTAGGAACAGGAAACAATGAGCAGTTCTTC
TRBD2,TRBJ2-3,NA,TRBV30,CAWSVRLAGAVKRPDTQYF,TGTGCCTGGAGTGTACGACTAGCGGGGGCCGTTAAGAGACCAGATACGCAGTATTTT
NA,TRBJ1-2,once,TRBV6-5,CASSYGGNKRGYTF,TGTGCCAGCAGTTACGGGGGGAACAAACGTGGCTACACCTTC
NA,TRBJ1-5,NA,TRBV15,CATSVLRGESQPQHF,TGTGCCACCAGCGTCCTCAGGGGCGAGAGTCAGCCCCAGCATTTT
TRBD1,TRBJ2-2,NA,TRBV27,CASSFNHGTGVTGELFF,TGTGCCAGCAGTTTCAATCACGGGACAGGGGTAACCGGGGAGCTGTTTTTT
TRBD1,TRBJ1-1,NA,TRBV6-5,CASKEGQSNTEAFF,TGTGCCAGCAAAGAGGGACAGTCGAACACTGAAGCTTTCTTT
NA,TRBJ2-7,NA,TRBV25-1,CASSDRQNSYEQYF,TGTGCCAGCAGTGACCGACAGAACTCCTACGAGCAGTACTTC
TRBD1,TRBJ2-7,NA,TRBV27,CASRRTGAHEQYF,TGTGCCAGCAGAAGGACAGGGGCCCACGAGCAGTACTTC